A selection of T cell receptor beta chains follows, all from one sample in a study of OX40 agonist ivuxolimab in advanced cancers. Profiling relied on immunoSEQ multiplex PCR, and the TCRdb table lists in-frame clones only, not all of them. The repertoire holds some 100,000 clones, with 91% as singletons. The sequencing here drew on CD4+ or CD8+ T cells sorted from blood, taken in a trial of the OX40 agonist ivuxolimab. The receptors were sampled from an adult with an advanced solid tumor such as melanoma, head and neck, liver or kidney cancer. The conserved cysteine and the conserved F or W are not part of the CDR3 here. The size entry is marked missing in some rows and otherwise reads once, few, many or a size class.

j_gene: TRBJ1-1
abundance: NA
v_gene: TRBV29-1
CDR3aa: SATGGWTEAF

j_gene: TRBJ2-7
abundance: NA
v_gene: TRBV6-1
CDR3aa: ASSEWEQY

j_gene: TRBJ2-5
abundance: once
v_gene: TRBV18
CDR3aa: ASSPTAGGTGETQY

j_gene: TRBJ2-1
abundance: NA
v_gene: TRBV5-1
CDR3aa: ASMSLAGYNEQF

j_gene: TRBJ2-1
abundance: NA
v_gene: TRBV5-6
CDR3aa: ASSFRTSGTNEQF

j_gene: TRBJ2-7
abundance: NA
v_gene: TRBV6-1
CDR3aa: ASSSQQVVYEQY

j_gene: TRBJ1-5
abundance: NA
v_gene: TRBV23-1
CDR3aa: ASSPLAGTGGQVGNQPQH

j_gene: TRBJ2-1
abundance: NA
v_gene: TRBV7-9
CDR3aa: ASSFSGRASSRF

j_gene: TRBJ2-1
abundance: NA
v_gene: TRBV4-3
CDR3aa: ASSQLLLSSYNEQF

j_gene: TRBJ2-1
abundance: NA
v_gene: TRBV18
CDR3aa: ASSPQGNEQF

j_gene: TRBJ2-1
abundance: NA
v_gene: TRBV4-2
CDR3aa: ASSLISGSSYNEQF

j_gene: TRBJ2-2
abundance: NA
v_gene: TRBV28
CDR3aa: ASSLLASGSGELF

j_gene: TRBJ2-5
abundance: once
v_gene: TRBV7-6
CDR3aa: ASSFLGMGETQY

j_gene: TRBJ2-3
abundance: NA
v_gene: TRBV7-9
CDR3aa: ASSLVSGGPGDTQY

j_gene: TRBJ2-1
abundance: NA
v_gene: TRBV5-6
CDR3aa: ASRPFGEGINEQF

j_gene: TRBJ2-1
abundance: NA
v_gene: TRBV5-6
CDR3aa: ASSLRRYNEQF

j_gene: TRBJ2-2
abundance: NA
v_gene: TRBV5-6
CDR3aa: ASSSGNGHLTGELF

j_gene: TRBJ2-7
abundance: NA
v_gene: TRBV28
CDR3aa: ASSASGGKAYEQY

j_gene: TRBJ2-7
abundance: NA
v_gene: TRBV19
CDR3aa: ASSMAGGPYEQY

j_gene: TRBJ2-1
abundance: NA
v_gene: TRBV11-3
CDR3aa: ASSLGPGPYRNEQF

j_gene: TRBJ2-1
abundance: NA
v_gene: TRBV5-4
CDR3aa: ASSRTSGTYNEQF

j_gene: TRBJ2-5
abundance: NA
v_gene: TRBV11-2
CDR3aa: ASSSIQGRETQY

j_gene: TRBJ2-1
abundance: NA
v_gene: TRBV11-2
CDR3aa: ASSLTSTSYAYNEQF

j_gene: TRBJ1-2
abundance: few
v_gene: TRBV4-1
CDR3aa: ASSQDPLGHGGYT

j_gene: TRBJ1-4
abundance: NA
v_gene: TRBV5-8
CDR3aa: ASNLQGLEKLF

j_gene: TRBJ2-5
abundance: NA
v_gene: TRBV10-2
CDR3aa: ASSATSGFYETQY

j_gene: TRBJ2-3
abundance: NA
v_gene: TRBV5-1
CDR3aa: ASSPGGLAGGHGPTQY

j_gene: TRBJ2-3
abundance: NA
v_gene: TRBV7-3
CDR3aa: ASSPSILAGTDTQY

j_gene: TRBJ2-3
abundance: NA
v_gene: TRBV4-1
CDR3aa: ASSRLAGGEGTDTQY

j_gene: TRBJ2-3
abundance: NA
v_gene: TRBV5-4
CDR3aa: ASSLGLAGVNTQY

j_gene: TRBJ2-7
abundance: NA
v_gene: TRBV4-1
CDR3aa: ASSQGRGVAGRSEQY

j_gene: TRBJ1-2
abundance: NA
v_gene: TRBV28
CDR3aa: ASQGHNYGYT

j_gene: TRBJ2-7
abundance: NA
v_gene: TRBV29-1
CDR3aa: SVEGAGGYEQY

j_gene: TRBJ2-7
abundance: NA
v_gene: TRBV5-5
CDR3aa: ASSPKGYEQY

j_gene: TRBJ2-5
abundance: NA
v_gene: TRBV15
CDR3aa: ATSSTPTGTGGETQY

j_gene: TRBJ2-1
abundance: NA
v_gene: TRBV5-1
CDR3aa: ASTSFGPSYNEQF

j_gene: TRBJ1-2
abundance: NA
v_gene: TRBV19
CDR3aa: ASSITLAGYGYT

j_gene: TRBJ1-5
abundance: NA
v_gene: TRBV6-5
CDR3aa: ASSRNRGDQPQH

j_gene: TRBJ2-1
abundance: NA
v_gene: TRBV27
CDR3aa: ASSLNPDYYSSYNEQF

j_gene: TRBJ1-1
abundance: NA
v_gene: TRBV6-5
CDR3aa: ASSYLGGTEAF

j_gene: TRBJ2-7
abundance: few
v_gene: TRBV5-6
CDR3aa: ASSPRRGAGEQY

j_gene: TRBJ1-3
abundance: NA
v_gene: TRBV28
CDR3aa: ASSYGASGNTIY

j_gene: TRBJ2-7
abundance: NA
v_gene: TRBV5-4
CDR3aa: ASSLALRGGEQY

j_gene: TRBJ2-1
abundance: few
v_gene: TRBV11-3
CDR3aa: ASSLTGTLDNEQF

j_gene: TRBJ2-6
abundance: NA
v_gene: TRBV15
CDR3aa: ATSRDGAYGANVLT

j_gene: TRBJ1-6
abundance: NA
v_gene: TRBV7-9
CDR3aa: ASSFDSGSSPLH

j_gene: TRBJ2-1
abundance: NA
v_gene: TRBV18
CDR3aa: ASSPWTSGYNEQF

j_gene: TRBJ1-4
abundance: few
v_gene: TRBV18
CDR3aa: ASSRTGEAVTNEKLF

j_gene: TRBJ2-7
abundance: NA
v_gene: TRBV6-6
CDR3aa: ASSPRYGEQY